A single sample gave rise to the 12 T cell receptor beta chains below, sequenced in a study of T-cell reconstitution after alpha-beta-depleted transplantation in children (dated by TCRdb to 2016 to 2017). The library was prepared using PCR. Reads for this sample came from an Illumina HiSeq 2500. To normalize quantification of the TCRbeta repertoire, the TCR libraries were built with molecular barcoding that relied on unique molecular identifiers. The raw public data were reprocessed by TCRdb itself: fastp quality trimming at Q25, MiXCR clonotype calling, in-frame beta chains only. Records with the same CDR3 protein are collapsed into one entry carrying the most frequent genes and DNA. Recorded for this sample are about 610,000 distinct CDR3 sequences; over 9.5% of them occurred a single time. Of the sample, around 4% is held by the ten largest clones. This material consisted of PBMCs from the stem cell graft donor, taken from the stem cell graft. Receptors originate from a human donor who donated a stem cell graft to a child with acute myeloid leukemia.

Many counts were recorded for this clonotype. This rearrangement joins TRBV6-1 to TRBJ2-7; D is ambiguous. From germline, CDR1 is MNHNS and CDR2 SASEGT. V lost 4 bases, J lost 4 bases, and 14 bases lay in between. This CDR3 contains 14 residues. The CDR3 nucleotides are TGTGCCAGCAGTGGGGCCCAGGATCCGTACGAGCAGTACTTC. Amino acid sequence: CASSGAQDPYEQYF.

This clonotype turned up a few times. This rearrangement joins TRBV4-3 to TRBJ1-2; D is uncertain. From germline, CDR1 is LGHNA and CDR2 YSLEER. The CDR3 spans 14 residues. V was pared by 0 bases and J by 8 bases, with 13 bases between. This CDR3 reads CASSQDAGETGYTF. As DNA, the CDR3 is TGCGCCAGCAGCCAAGATGCCGGGGAAACGGGCTACACCTTC.

At least ten counts were recorded for this clonotype. The V gene is TRBV5-1, the J gene TRBJ1-6; weak D call: TRBD1 (6 bases). V was cut by 3 bases and J by 5 bases, with 12 bases left in between. The CDR3 consists of 15 residues. In germline, CDR1 is SGHRS, CDR2 YFSETQ. CDR3 in DNA: TGCGCCAGCAGCTCTACAGGGAACCATAATTCACCCCTCCACTTT. Translation gives CASSSTGNHNSPLHF.

This clonotype was observed at least ten times. CDR3 sequence: CASRQGQVSNQPQHF. For the CDR3, the DNA is TGTGCCAGCAGACAAGGACAGGTTAGCAATCAGCCCCAGCATTTT. The chain is built from TRBV12-3 or TRBV12-4 and TRBJ1-5; 7 nucleotides align to TRBD1. The V gene end was trimmed by 6 bases and the J gene end by 0 bases; junction bases not matched to a gene: 5. CDR3 length: 15 residues.

There are many counts of this clonotype. The chain is built from TRBV5-1 and TRBJ2-1, with 7 bases identical to TRBD1. V was pared by 5 bases and J by 12 bases, with 11 bases of the junction left unmatched. The CDR3 loop spans 13 amino acids. CDR1 is SGHRS and CDR2 is YFSETQ in the germline V gene. CDR3 residues: CASRENNRGWQFF. CDR3 coding DNA: TGCGCCAGCAGAGAAAATAACAGGGGTTGGCAGTTCTTC. The entire variable domain, with the rest obtained from reference TRBV5-1 and TRBJ2-1, is as follows: KAGVTQTPRYLIKTRGQQVTLSCSPISGHRSVSWYQQTPGQGLQFLFEYFSETQRNKGNFPGRFSGRQFSNSRSEMNVSTLELGDSALYLCASRENNRGWQFFGPGTRLTVL.

Only a few counts were recorded for this clonotype. The chain joins TRBV24-1 to TRBJ2-7; weak D call: TRBD1 (7 bases). The CDR3 runs to 15 residues. V was pared by 3 bases and J by 5 bases, with 16 bases between. Germline V gene data show CDR1 as KGHDR and CDR2 as SFDVKD. CDR3 region: CATSDPQGGWDEQYF. Here the CDR3 DNA reads TGTGCCACCAGTGATCCCCAGGGGGGATGGGACGAGCAGTACTTC.

The J gene is TRBJ1-2, the V gene TRBV19; D call uncertain. Germline CDR1 LNHDA, CDR2 SQIVND (reference sequence). The CDR3 has 12 residues. Between the trimmed V and J ends, which lost 7 bases and 4 bases, there was a span of 10 bases. CDR3 protein: CASTDDRYGYTF. CDR3 nucleotides: TGTGCCAGTACAGACGACCGCTATGGCTACACCTTC.

The sample holds a few counts of this clonotype. The V and J genes are TRBV7-3 and TRBJ2-2; 8 bases map to TRBD1. The CDR3 totals 15 residues. Germline CDR1 and CDR2: SGHTA and FQGTGA. V gave up 4 bases and J gave up 5 bases; unmatched junction bases: 6. For the CDR3, the DNA is TGTGCCAGCAGCTCCTCGACAGGGGTTACCGGGGAGCTGTTTTTT. Protein product: CASSSSTGVTGELFF. Full variable domain (missing parts from reference TRBV7-3 and TRBJ2-2): GAGVSQTPSNKVTEKGKYVELRCDPISGHTALYWYRQSLGQGPEFLIYFQGTGAADDSGLPNDRFFAVRPEGSVSTLKIQRTERGDSAVYLCASSSSTGVTGELFFGEGSRLTVL.

This clonotype was recorded a few times. The chain links TRBV12-3 or TRBV12-4 to TRBJ1-1, with 9 bases identical to TRBD1. V was clipped by 5 bases and J by 5 bases; unmatched bases: 9. The CDR3 length is 15 residues. The CDR3 DNA sequence: TGTGCCAGCAGTCCCCGGGGACAGGGTCTAACTGAAGCTTTCTTT. Translating it yields CASSPRGQGLTEAFF.

This clonotype was picked up many times. The rearrangement joins TRBV20-1 to TRBJ2-7, with 8 bases matching TRBD2. The CDR3 consists of 15 residues. V trimming: 6 bases; J trimming: 0 bases; junction bases outside the gene matches: 10. CDR1 is DFQATT and CDR2 is SNEGSKA in the germline V gene (reference sequence). In DNA form, the CDR3 reads TGCAGTGCCGATTCGGCTAGCGGGCGCTCCTACGAGCAGTACTTC. As protein: CSADSASGRSYEQYF.

This clonotype was observed many times. The chain carries TRBV5-1 and TRBJ2-4; 10 bases align to TRBD2. Germline loops: CDR1 SGHRS, CDR2 YFSETQ. Trimming removed 1 base from V and 5 bases from J; junction bases left unmatched: 15. The CDR3 has 19 amino acids. The CDR3 loop is CASSLTRAGGQVVENIQYF. For the CDR3, the DNA is TGCGCCAGCAGCTTGACGCGAGCGGGAGGGCAGGTTGTAGAAAACATTCAGTACTTC.

The chain recombines TRBV20-1 with TRBJ2-5; 7 bases are shared with TRBD1. This CDR3 is built from 16 residues. Germline assignment: CDR1 DFQATT and CDR2 SNEGSKA (reference sequence). V was pared by 6 bases and J by 6 bases, with 19 bases of the junction left unmatched. The CDR3 loop is CSAPRPPTGIEKTQYF. The CDR3 DNA follows: TGCAGTGCCCCACGGCCCCCGACAGGGATCGAGAAGACCCAGTACTTC.